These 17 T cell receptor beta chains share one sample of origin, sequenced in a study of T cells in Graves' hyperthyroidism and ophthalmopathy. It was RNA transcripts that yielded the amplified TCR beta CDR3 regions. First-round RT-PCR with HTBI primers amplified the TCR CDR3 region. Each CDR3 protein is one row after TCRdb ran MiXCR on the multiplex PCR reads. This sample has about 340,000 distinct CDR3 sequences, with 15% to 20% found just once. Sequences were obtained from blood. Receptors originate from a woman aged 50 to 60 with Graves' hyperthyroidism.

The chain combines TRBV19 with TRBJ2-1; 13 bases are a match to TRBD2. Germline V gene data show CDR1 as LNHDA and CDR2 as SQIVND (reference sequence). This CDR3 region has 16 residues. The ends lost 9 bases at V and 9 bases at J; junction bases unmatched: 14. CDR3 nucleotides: TGTGCCAGCCGAGCGAAACTAGCGGGAGGGCGGGGTGAGCAGTTCTTC. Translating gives CASRAKLAGGRGEQFF.

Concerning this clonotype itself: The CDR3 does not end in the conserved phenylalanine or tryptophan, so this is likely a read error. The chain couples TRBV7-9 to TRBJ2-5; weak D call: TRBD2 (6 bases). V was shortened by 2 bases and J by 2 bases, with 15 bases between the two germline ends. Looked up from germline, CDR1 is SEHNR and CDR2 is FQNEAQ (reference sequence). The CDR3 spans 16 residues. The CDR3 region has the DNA TGTGCCAGCAGCTTAAGGGCGGGGCGTGGGCAAGAGACCCAGTACTCC. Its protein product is CASSLRAGRGQETQYS.

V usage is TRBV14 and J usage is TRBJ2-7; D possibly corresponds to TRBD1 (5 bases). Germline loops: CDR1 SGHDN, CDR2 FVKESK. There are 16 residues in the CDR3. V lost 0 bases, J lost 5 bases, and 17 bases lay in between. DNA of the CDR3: TGTGCCAGCAGCCAAGATATAGAGGCAGGGATCGACGAGCAGTACTTC. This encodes CASSQDIEAGIDEQYF.

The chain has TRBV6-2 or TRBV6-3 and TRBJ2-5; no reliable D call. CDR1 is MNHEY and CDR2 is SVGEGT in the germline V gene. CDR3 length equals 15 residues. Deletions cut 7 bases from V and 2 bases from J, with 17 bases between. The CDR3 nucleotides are TGTGCCAGCATCCCGATGGGTTCCCCTCAAGAGACCCAGTACTTC. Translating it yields CASIPMGSPQETQYF.

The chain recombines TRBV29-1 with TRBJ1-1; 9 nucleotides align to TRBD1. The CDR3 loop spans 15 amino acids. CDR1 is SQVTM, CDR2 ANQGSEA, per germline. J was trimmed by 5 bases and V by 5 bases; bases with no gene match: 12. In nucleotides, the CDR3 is TGCAGCGTTCCTAGACAGGGGGGGGTCAGGACTGAAGCTTTCTTT. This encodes CSVPRQGGVRTEAFF.

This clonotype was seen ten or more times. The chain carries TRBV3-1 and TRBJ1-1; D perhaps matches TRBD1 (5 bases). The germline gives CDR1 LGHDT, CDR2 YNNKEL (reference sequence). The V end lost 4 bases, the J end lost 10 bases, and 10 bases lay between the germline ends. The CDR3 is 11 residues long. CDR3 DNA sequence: TGTGCCAGCAGCCGAGAGGGGAGAGCTTTCTTT. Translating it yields CASSREGRAFF.

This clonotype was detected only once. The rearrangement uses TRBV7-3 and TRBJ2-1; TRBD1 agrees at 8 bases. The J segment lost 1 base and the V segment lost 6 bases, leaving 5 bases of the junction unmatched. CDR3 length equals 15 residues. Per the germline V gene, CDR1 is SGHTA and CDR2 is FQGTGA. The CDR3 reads CASRLTGASYNEQFF. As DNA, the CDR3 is TGTGCCAGCAGATTGACAGGGGCTTCCTACAATGAGCAGTTCTTC.

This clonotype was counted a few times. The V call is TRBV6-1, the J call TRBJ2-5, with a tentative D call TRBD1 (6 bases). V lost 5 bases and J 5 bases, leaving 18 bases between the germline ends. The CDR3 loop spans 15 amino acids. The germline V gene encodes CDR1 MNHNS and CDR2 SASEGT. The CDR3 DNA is TGTGCCAGCAGTTCAGGACAGCTGAAAGGGGAGACCCAGTACTTC. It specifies CASSSGQLKGETQYF.

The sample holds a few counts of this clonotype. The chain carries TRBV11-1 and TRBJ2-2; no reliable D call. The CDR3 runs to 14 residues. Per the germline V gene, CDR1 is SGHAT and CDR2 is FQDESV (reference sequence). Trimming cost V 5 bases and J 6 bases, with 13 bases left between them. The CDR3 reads CASSPAGRSGELFF. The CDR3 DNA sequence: TGTGCCAGCAGCCCGGCAGGCCGCTCCGGGGAGCTGTTTTTT.

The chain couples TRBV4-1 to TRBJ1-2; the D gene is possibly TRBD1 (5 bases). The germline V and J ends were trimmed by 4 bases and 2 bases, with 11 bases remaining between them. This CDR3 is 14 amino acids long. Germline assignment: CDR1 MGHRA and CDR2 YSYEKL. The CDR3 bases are TGCGCCAGCAGCCTAGGGGTGGAGAACTATGGCTACACCTTC. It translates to CASSLGVENYGYTF.

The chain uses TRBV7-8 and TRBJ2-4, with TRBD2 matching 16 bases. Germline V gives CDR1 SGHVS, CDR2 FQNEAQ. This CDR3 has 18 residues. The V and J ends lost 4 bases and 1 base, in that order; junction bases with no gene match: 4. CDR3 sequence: CASSWGLAGGPAKNIQYF. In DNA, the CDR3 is TGTGCCAGCAGCTGGGGACTAGCGGGGGGGCCCGCCAAAAACATTCAGTACTTC.

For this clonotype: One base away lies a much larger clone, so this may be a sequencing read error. This CDR3 reads CASNSPREETQYF. CDR3 DNA sequence: TGTGCCAGCAACTCTCCCAGGGAAGAGACCCAGTACTTC. This chain uses TRBV7-9 with TRBJ2-5; D may be TRBD1 (5 bases). The V end lost 7 bases, the J end lost 3 bases, and 12 bases lay between the germline ends. The CDR3 runs to 13 residues. CDR1 is SEHNR and CDR2 is FQNEAQ in the germline V gene (reference sequence).

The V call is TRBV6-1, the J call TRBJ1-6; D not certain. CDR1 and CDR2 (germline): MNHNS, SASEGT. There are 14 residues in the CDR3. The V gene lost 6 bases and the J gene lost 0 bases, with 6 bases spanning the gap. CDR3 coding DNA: TGTGCCAGCAGCACGAGCTCCTATAATTCACCCCTCCACTTT. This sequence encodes CASSTSSYNSPLHF.

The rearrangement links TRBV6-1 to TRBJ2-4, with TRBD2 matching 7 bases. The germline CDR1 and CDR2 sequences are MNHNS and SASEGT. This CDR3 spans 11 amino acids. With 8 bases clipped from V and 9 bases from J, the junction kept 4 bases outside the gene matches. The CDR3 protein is CASGTNLIQYF. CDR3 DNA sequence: TGTGCCAGCGGGACTAATCTCATTCAGTACTTC.

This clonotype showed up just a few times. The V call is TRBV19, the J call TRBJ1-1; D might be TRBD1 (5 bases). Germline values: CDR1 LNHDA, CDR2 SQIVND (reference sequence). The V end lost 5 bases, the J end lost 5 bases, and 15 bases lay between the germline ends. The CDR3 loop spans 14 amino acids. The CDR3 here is CASSHDMEGTEAFF. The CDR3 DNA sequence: TGTGCCAGTAGTCACGACATGGAGGGGACTGAAGCTTTCTTT.

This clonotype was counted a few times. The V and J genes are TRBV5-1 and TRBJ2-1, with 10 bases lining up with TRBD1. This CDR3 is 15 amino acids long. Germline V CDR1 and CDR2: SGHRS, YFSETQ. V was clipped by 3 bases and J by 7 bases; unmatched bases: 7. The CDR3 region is CASSSTGGSYNEQFF. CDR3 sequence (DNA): TGCGCCAGCAGCTCGACAGGGGGCTCTTATAATGAGCAGTTCTTC.

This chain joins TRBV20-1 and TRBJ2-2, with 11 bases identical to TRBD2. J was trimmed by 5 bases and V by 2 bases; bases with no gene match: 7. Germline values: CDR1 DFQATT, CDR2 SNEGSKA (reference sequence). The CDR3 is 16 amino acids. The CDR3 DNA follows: TGCAGTGCTAGATTAGCGACTAGCGGGAATACCGGGGAGCTGTTTTTT. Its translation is CSARLATSGNTGELFF.